The 31 T cell receptor beta chains below were found in one sample sequenced in a study of CD8 T cells in Susac syndrome. The RNA, roughly 0.45 to 1 ug, was put through reverse transcription using random hexamers. TCRdb re-called the immunoSEQ multiplex PCR reads through MiXCR, storing one row per CDR3 protein. The data hold some 260,000 distinct CDR3 sequences, with approximately 85% observed a single time. Sequenced material: CD8+ T cells from PBMCs. Receptor source: a human donor with multiple sclerosis.

The CDR3 here is CASSPSLTGGVLANYGYTF. The CDR3 DNA reads TGTGCCAGCAGTCCCTCCTTGACAGGGGGTGTCCTAGCTAACTATGGCTACACCTTC. The chain links TRBV28 to TRBJ1-2; 9 bases map to TRBD1. CDR1 and CDR2 (germline): MDHEN, SYDVKM. V lost 5 bases to trimming and J lost 0 bases; unmatched junction nucleotides: 16. There are 19 residues in the CDR3.

There are a few counts of this clonotype. The chain carries TRBV5-5 and TRBJ1-3; D unclear. This CDR3 spans 16 amino acids. Trimming shortened V by 5 bases and J by 0 bases, and 15 bases separated the two germline ends. Looked up from germline, CDR1 is SGHKS and CDR2 is YYEKEE (reference sequence). This chain's CDR3 is CASRRSPVHSGNTIYF. CDR3 nucleotide sequence: TGTGCCAGCAGGCGTTCTCCCGTTCACTCTGGAAACACCATATATTTT.

The genes are TRBV3-1 and TRBJ1-2; a weak D match, TRBD1 (6 bases). This CDR3 spans 13 amino acids. Germline values: CDR1 LGHDT, CDR2 YNNKEL (reference sequence). Trimming took off 2 bases at V and 8 bases at J, with 12 bases between the two ends. Here the CDR3 reads CASSQRRGRGYTF. DNA of the CDR3: TGTGCCAGCAGCCAACGCAGGGGCAGGGGCTACACCTTC.

The V and J genes are TRBV5-8 and TRBJ2-1; D remains ambiguous. The V end was cut by 0 bases, the J end by 8 bases, with 6 bases between. The CDR3 has 12 residues. Per the germline V gene, CDR1 is SGHTS and CDR2 is YDEGEE. The CDR3 DNA reads TGTGCCAGCAGCTTGGCCTGGGATGAGCAGTTCTTC. This encodes CASSLAWDEQFF.

V is TRBV12-5 and J is TRBJ2-2; no clear D. This CDR3 spans 14 amino acids. V lost 7 bases, J lost 8 bases, and 17 bases lay in between. Germline assignment: CDR1 LGHNT and CDR2 FRNRAP. CDR3 loop: CASVPSGLGGELFF. Written as DNA, the CDR3 is TGTGCTAGTGTCCCCTCCGGGTTGGGAGGGGAGCTGTTTTTT.

Comment on this clonotype: A junction end diverges from the germline sequence, so it may reflect a read error. The V call is TRBV5-1, the J call TRBJ2-2; 9 bases align to TRBD1. The CDR3 has 18 amino acids. The germline CDR1 and CDR2 sequences are SGHRS and YFSETQ. The DNA of the CDR3 is TGCGCCAGCAGCCCACCGGGACAGGGTTTTTCCACTACCGGGGAGCCGTTTTTT. It translates to CASSPPGQGFSTTGEPFF.

The chain recombines TRBV5-1 with TRBJ1-2; the D is unclear. From germline, CDR1 is SGHRS and CDR2 YFSETQ. The V and J ends lost 2 bases and 0 bases respectively, with 17 bases between them. The CDR3 extends over 17 amino acids. CDR3 DNA: TGCGCCAGCAGCTTCGCCAGAAGACGGATTCCTAACTATGGCTACACCTTC. Residues: CASSFARRRIPNYGYTF.

The chain links TRBV11-2 to TRBJ2-3, with D unclear. The length of the CDR3 is 14 residues. Per germline, CDR1 SGHAT and CDR2 FQNNGV. The ends were cut back, 6 bases at V and 6 bases at J, with 16 bases in the middle. The CDR3 bases are TGTGCCAGCAGTCGTAAGCCGGCTCTGGATACGCAGTATTTT. Its protein is CASSRKPALDTQYF.

The V call is TRBV10-3, the J call TRBJ2-5; 11 nucleotides align to TRBD2. Trimming took 4 bases from V and 2 from J; bases not matched to a gene: 6. Germline values: CDR1 ENHRY, CDR2 SYGVKD. The CDR3 is 16 residues long. The CDR3 DNA reads as TGTGCCATCAGTGGGGGACTAGCGGACCCTCAAGAGACCCAGTACTTC. This codes for CAISGGLADPQETQYF.

CDR3 DNA: TGTGCCAGCAGTTTAATAGCGCGGGTGGGATCCTACGAGCAGTACTTC. It translates to CASSLIARVGSYEQYF. The rearrangement links TRBV28 to TRBJ2-7; possibly TRBD2 for D (5 bases). From germline, CDR1 is MDHEN and CDR2 SYDVKM. The V gene lost 2 bases and the J gene lost 1 base, with 15 bases spanning the gap. This CDR3 is 16 amino acids long.

The rearrangement links TRBV4-2 to TRBJ1-1; D uncertain. The CDR3 has 13 residues. V lost 3 bases to trimming and J lost 0 bases, with 5 bases between them. The V gene's germline CDR1 is LGHNA and CDR2 YNFKEQ. CDR3 sequence (DNA): TGTGCCAGCAGCCAGTACTTGAACACTGAAGCTTTCTTT. Translation: CASSQYLNTEAFF.

The genes are TRBV7-2 and TRBJ2-5; D is possibly TRBD1 (5 bases). In germline, CDR1 is SGHTA, CDR2 FQGNSA. CDR3 length: 16 residues. The V and J ends lost 6 bases and 4 bases respectively, with 21 bases between them. CDR3 loop: CASSYAKGIYAETQYF. CDR3 sequence (DNA): TGTGCCAGCAGTTACGCTAAGGGGATTTACGCAGAGACCCAGTACTTC. The full variable domain, completed using reference TRBV7-2 and TRBJ2-5, is GAGVSQSPSNKVTEKGKDVELRCDPISGHTALYWYRQSLGQGLEFLIYFQGNSAPDKSGLPSDRFSAERTGGSVSTLTIQRTQQEDSAVYLCASSYAKGIYAETQYFGPGTRLLVL.

The chain employs TRBV14 and TRBJ2-1; 11 bases agree with TRBD2. J gave up 2 bases and V 1 base, and 13 bases lay outside the gene matches. The germline V gene has CDR1 SGHDN and CDR2 FVKESK. The CDR3 length is 20 residues. CDR3 in DNA: TGTGCCAGCAGCCAAGGGTATGAGACTAGCGGGACCCCTACCTACAATGAGCAGTTCTTC. Translated: CASSQGYETSGTPTYNEQFF.

V is TRBV6-4 and J is TRBJ2-1, with 9 positions matching TRBD2. Germline V gives CDR1 MRHNA, CDR2 SNTAGT. V lost 4 bases, J lost 5 bases, and 6 bases stayed unmatched. The CDR3 covers 15 residues. The CDR3 sequence: CASSVGGRVNNEQFF. The CDR3 DNA reads as TGTGCCAGCAGTGTGGGCGGGAGGGTAAACAATGAGCAGTTCTTC.

Regarding this clonotype: Germline and junction disagree at one end, which may indicate a read error. The chain employs TRBV20-1 and TRBJ2-7; TRBD2 matches at 15 bases. Germline lookup yields CDR1 DFQATT and CDR2 SNEGSKA (reference sequence). This CDR3 has 16 residues. CDR3 loop: CSARGLAGGPSYEQYF. CDR3 in DNA: TGCAGTGCCAGAGGACTAGCGGGAGGGCCCTCCTACGAGCAGTACTTC.

Of note for this clonotype: The junction does not match germline at one end; this may be a read error. The chain has TRBV7-7 and TRBJ2-1; 10 bases are a match to TRBD2. The CDR3 has 15 amino acids. The germline CDR1 and CDR2 sequences are SSHAT and FNYEAQ (reference sequence). The CDR3 spells CASSPSGGTYNEQFF. The CDR3 DNA reads as TGTGCTAGCAGCCCTAGCGGGGGTACCTACAATGAGCAGTTCTTC.

The chain employs TRBV28 and TRBJ2-7; D is undetermined. There are 13 residues in the CDR3. The V gene lost 4 bases and the J gene lost 3 bases, with 10 bases spanning the gap. Per germline, CDR1 MDHEN and CDR2 SYDVKM. The chain's CDR3 is CASSYPGGYEQYF. The CDR3 DNA is TGTGCCAGCAGTTACCCTGGTGGCTACGAGCAGTACTTC.

This rearrangement joins TRBV12-3 or TRBV12-4 to TRBJ1-4, with D possibly matching TRBD1 (5 bases). V dropped 4 bases and J dropped 8 bases, with 5 bases sitting between them. The CDR3 loop spans 11 amino acids. The CDR3 sequence is CASSWGEKLFF. The CDR3 bases are TGTGCCAGCAGTTGGGGGGAAAAACTGTTTTTT.

The chain combines TRBV27 with TRBJ2-1; 7 bases agree with TRBD2. The CDR3 consists of 15 residues. V shed 2 bases, J shed 8 bases, and the junction held 9 bases outside the gene matches. Per germline, CDR1 MNHEY and CDR2 SMNVEV (reference sequence). The CDR3 nucleotides are TGTGCCAGCAGTTTACTGGCTAGCGGAGGGGATGAGCAGTTCTTC. Its protein is CASSLLASGGDEQFF.

The V and J genes are TRBV27 and TRBJ1-6; D call uncertain. V was clipped by 4 bases and J by 0 bases, with 7 bases between them. This CDR3 contains 15 residues. Germline V gene sequence: CDR1 MNHEY, CDR2 SMNVEV (reference sequence). The CDR3 DNA reads as TGTGCCAGCAGTTCAAAGAACTCCTATAATTCACCCCTCCACTTT. This encodes CASSSKNSYNSPLHF.

The J gene is TRBJ1-1, the V gene TRBV28, with D possibly TRBD1 on 5 matching bases. The CDR3 runs to 13 residues. V dropped 7 bases and J dropped 8 bases, with 17 bases sitting between them. Germline CDR1 MDHEN, CDR2 SYDVKM. The CDR3 sequence: CASNRGEGPEAFF. The DNA for the CDR3 is TGTGCCAGCAATCGGGGCGAGGGACCAGAAGCTTTCTTT.

V gene TRBV7-3 combines with J gene TRBJ1-1; D ambiguous. The CDR3 is 13 residues long. The germline V gene has CDR1 SGHTA and CDR2 FQGTGA. V lost 3 bases and J lost 3, with 8 bases in between. CDR3 DNA sequence: TGTGCCAGCAGCTTGACACCTTACACTGAAGCTTTCTTT. Its translation: CASSLTPYTEAFF.

This clonotype was picked up one time. The chain carries TRBV19 and TRBJ1-6, with 7 bases fitting TRBD1. There are 16 residues in the CDR3. Germline assignment: CDR1 LNHDA and CDR2 SQIVND (reference sequence). Trimming took 5 bases from V and 7 from J; bases not matched to a gene: 11. The CDR3 sequence is CASSLLPGGKNSPLHF. The DNA for the CDR3 is TGTGCCAGTAGTCTACTACCAGGGGGGAAAAATTCACCCCTCCACTTT.

The genes are TRBV9 and TRBJ1-4, with 8 nucleotides matching TRBD1. There are 14 residues in the CDR3. Unmatched junction bases numbered 4, after V lost 2 bases and J lost 7 bases. The germline V gene has CDR1 SGDLS and CDR2 YYNGEE. The CDR3, as DNA: TGTGCCAGCAGCGTCAGGGGGCGCAGTGAAAAACTGTTTTTT. Its protein is CASSVRGRSEKLFF.

The CDR3 protein is CATSTYREVDYGYTF. In DNA, the CDR3 is TGTGCCACCAGCACCTACAGGGAAGTCGACTATGGCTACACCTTC. The rearrangement links TRBV15 to TRBJ1-2; weak D call: TRBD1 (6 bases). Per the germline V gene, CDR1 is LNHNV and CDR2 is YYDKDF (reference sequence). The CDR3 covers 15 residues. V dropped 4 bases and J dropped 3 bases, with 15 bases sitting between them.

V is TRBV4-2 and J is TRBJ2-7; 9 positions agree with TRBD1. In germline, CDR1 is LGHNA, CDR2 YNFKEQ. Unmatched junction bases numbered 1, after V lost 2 bases and J lost 5 bases. This CDR3 spans 13 amino acids. In DNA form, the CDR3 reads TGTGCCAGCAGCCAAAGACAGGGGGACGAGCAGTACTTC. The encoded protein is CASSQRQGDEQYF.

Comments on this clonotype: A junction end diverges from the germline sequence, so it may reflect a read error. The chain links TRBV6-5 to TRBJ2-1; TRBD2 matches 8 bases. This CDR3 spans 10 amino acids. Per the germline V gene, CDR1 is MNHEY and CDR2 is SVGAGI. The DNA for the CDR3 is TGTGCCAGCGCCGGGACTAGAAAGGGCTTC. Its translation is CASAGTRKGF.

This chain uses TRBV25-1 with TRBJ1-4, with a possible D match to TRBD1 (5 bases). Trimming pared 3 bases from V and 8 bases from J, leaving 13 bases between. Germline CDR1 is MGHDK and CDR2 is SYGVNS. This CDR3 is 14 amino acids long. CDR3 sequence reads: CASSDGSGKEKLFF. Written as DNA, the CDR3 is TGTGCCAGCAGTGACGGGTCAGGGAAGGAAAAACTGTTTTTT.

The V call is TRBV2, the J call TRBJ1-3; D is undetermined. CDR3 size: 16 residues. Deletions cut 4 bases from V and 0 bases from J, with 13 bases between. In germline, CDR1 is SNHLY, CDR2 FYNNEI. CDR3 nucleotides: TGTGCCAGCAGTGTATCCAAGGATCACTCTGGAAACACCATATATTTT. This gives the protein CASSVSKDHSGNTIYF.

The J gene is TRBJ2-1, the V gene TRBV29-1, with 7 bases fitting TRBD2. CDR1 is SQVTM, CDR2 ANQGSEA, per germline. J gave up 2 bases and V 5 bases, and 3 bases lay outside the gene matches. This CDR3 has 13 amino acids. The chain's CDR3 is CSVYGTTYNEQFF. CDR3 in DNA: TGCAGCGTTTACGGGACTACCTACAATGAGCAGTTCTTC.

This clonotype was detected a few times. The chain is built from TRBV7-9 and TRBJ1-4; 7 bases line up with TRBD1. The CDR3 spans 14 residues. Looked up from germline, CDR1 is SEHNR and CDR2 is FQNEAQ (reference sequence). The V gene end was trimmed by 1 base and the J gene end by 6 bases; junction bases not matched to a gene: 2. The chain's CDR3 is CASSLVGTDEKLFF. CDR3 sequence (DNA): TGTGCCAGCAGCTTAGTAGGGACAGATGAAAAACTGTTTTTT.